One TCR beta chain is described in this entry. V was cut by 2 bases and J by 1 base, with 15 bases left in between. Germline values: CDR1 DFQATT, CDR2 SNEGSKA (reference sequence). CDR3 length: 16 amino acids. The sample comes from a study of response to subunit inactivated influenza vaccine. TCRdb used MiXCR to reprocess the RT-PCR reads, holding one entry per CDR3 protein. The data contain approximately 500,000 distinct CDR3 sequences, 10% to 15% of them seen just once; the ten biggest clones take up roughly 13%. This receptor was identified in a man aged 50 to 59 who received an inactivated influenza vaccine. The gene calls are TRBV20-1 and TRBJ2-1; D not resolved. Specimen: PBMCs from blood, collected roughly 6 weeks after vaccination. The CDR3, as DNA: TGCAGTGCTAGACCACCACGCGCGGAGTCCTACAATGAGCAGTTCTTC. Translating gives CSARPPRAESYNEQFF.